This is a list of T cell receptor beta chains from one sample in a study of early T cells in non-severe SARS-CoV-2 infection. Each CDR3 protein is one row after TCRdb ran MiXCR on the 5' RACE reads. In the table there are tens of thousands of distinct CDR3 sequences, over 8% of which are singletons. Specimen: whole blood. The source of these receptors is an adult who was a healthcare worker with PCR-confirmed SARS-CoV-2 infection or an uninfected control (not recorded which). The CDR3 runs from the conserved cysteine through the conserved F or W. The D gene is left open where the match is weak. Expanded clones get a size class; other rows say once, few or many, or leave the size out.

>NA|15|TRBV4-2|TRBJ2-3|few
TGTGCCAGCAGCCAAGTAGATAGCGGCACAGATACGCAGTATTTT
CASSQVDSGTDTQYF
>NA|13|TRBV29-1|TRBJ1-2|few
TGCAGCGCTCGACCCCAGGGGTCCTATGGCTACACCTTC
CSARPQGSYGYTF
>NA|13|TRBV6-6|TRBJ1-3|NA
TGTGCCAGCAGTCTAGACGCGGAAAACACCATATATTTT
CASSLDAENTIYF
>NA|13|TRBV29-1|TRBJ1-1|few
TGCAGCGCCCGAGTCGCTCGGGACACTGAAGCTTTCTTT
CSARVARDTEAFF
>TRBD1|15|TRBV5-1|TRBJ2-1|many
TGCGCCAGCAGCTTAAGTCAGGGGGACTACAATGAGCAGTTCTTC
CASSLSQGDYNEQFF
>NA|15|TRBV10-3|TRBJ1-1|many
TGTGCCATCAGTCCCAGACCAGGAGTGAACACTGAAGCTTTCTTT
CAISPRPGVNTEAFF
>TRBD2|18|TRBV4-2|TRBJ2-5|few
TGTGCCAGCAGCCAAGTTTTGGCTAGCGGGAGATGGGCGGAGACCCAGTACTTC
CASSQVLASGRWAETQYF
>NA|15|TRBV6-1|TRBJ2-3|NA
TGTGCCAGCAGTGAAGCGTCGCTACCCACAGATACGCAGTATTTT
CASSEASLPTDTQYF
>TRBD2|17|TRBV25-1|TRBJ2-5|few
TGTGCCAGCAGTGAATTGGGAAGGACTAGCGCGAAAGAGACCCAGTACTTC
CASSELGRTSAKETQYF
>NA|15|TRBV19|TRBJ2-2|few
TGTGCCAGTAGTAGATCAGGGACGAACACCGGGGAGCTGTTTTTT
CASSRSGTNTGELFF
>NA|15|TRBV4-2|TRBJ2-3|many
TGTGCCAGCAGCCAAGACAGAAGTAGCACAGATACGCAGTATTTT
CASSQDRSSTDTQYF
>TRBD2|18|TRBV27|TRBJ2-3|many
TGTGCCAGCAGTCCCGACTCGACTAGCGGGGAGTACACAGATACGCAGTATTTT
CASSPDSTSGEYTDTQYF
>NA|13|TRBV27|TRBJ2-5|many
TGTGCCAGCAGTTTAACTCCTACTGGGACCCAGTACTTC
CASSLTPTGTQYF
>TRBD1|15|TRBV6-2/TRBV6-3|TRBJ1-5|many
TGTGCCAGCAGTTACGTCGGACAGGGAGCACCACCCCAGCATTTT
CASSYVGQGAPPQHF
>NA|19|TRBV7-2|TRBJ2-5|many
TGTGCCAGCAGCTTAGGAGGACGGCGGTGGGTAGGGGGTTTAGAGACCCAGTACTTC
CASSLGGRRWVGGLETQYF
>NA|11|TRBV29-1|TRBJ2-5|NA
TGCAGCGTTGAAGTCATGGAGACCCAGTACTTC
CSVEVMETQYF
>TRBD1|15|TRBV29-1|TRBJ1-1|many
TGCAGCGTGGGGACAGGGGTCGATCGAAACACTGAAGCTTTCTTT
CSVGTGVDRNTEAFF
>NA|15|TRBV7-3|TRBJ2-7|many
TGTGCCAGCAGCTTATCAGGCGGGATCTCCTACGAGCAGTACTTC
CASSLSGGISYEQYF
>NA|13|TRBV5-6|TRBJ2-7|many
TGTGCCAGCAGCGTCCGGGACGCCTACGAGCAGTACTTC
CASSVRDAYEQYF
>TRBD2|14|TRBV29-1|TRBJ2-1|NA
TGCAGCCCCCGCCTAGCGGGAGGCTACAATGAGCAGTTCTTC
CSPRLAGGYNEQFF
>NA|14|TRBV6-1|TRBJ2-3|many
TGTGCCAGCAGTGATGGAGGGAGCACAGATACGCAGTATTTT
CASSDGGSTDTQYF
>NA|13|TRBV27|TRBJ2-2|NA
TGTGCCAGCAGTTTCGGGACCGAGGGGGAGCTGTTTTTT
CASSFGTEGELFF
>NA|15|TRBV7-9|TRBJ1-5|many
TGTGCCAGCAGCTCAAGGGGGGCTGGCAATCAGCCCCAGCATTTT
CASSSRGAGNQPQHF
>NA|15|TRBV9|TRBJ2-1|many
TGTGCCAGCAGCGTAGCAGGGAATACCTACAATGAGCAGTTCTTC
CASSVAGNTYNEQFF
>TRBD1|13|TRBV24-1|TRBJ2-5|NA
TGTGCCACCAGTTCGACAGGGGCGGAGACCCAGTACTTC
CATSSTGAETQYF
>NA|15|TRBV15|TRBJ2-1|few
TGTGCCACCAGCGGCCTCTGGAGTTCCTACAATGAGCAGTTCTTC
CATSGLWSSYNEQFF
>NA|13|TRBV7-3|TRBJ1-1|many
TGTGCCAGCAGCCTAGGGACGGATACTGAAGCTTTCTTT
CASSLGTDTEAFF
>TRBD2|15|TRBV28|TRBJ2-3|few
TGTGCCAGCAGTACGGCTAGCGGGCTCACAGATACGCAGTATTTT
CASSTASGLTDTQYF
>NA|13|TRBV10-3|TRBJ2-2|many
TGTGCCATCAGTGATCAGAACACCGGGGAGCTGTTTTTT
CAISDQNTGELFF
>NA|13|TRBV25-1|TRBJ2-5|many
TGTGCCAGCAGCTTGGACGGTCAAGAGACCCAGTACTTC
CASSLDGQETQYF